A single sample gave rise to the 7 T cell receptor beta chains below, sequenced in a study of beta chain features in type 1 diabetes. TCRB transcripts that were expressed got sequenced, as all of the isolated RNA had been reverse transcribed. The method was immunoSEQ multiplex PCR; TCRdb's version includes in-frame clones alone and lacks a portion of them. The sample holds roughly 250,000 clones; 9.6% are singletons and the top ten take approximately 0.035%. The sample taken for sequencing was naive CD4+ T cells from blood. The receptors shown here come from a woman between 18 and 30 years old in good health.

This chain joins TRBV18 and TRBJ1-1; 8 bases are a match to TRBD1. With 0 bases clipped from V and 1 base from J, the junction kept 4 bases outside the gene matches. Germline V gives CDR1 KGHSH, CDR2 LQKENI. There are 16 residues in the CDR3. CDR3 DNA sequence: TGTGCCAGCTCACCACCGCTCGGACAGGGGAACACTGAAGCTTTCTTT. It is translated as CASSPPLGQGNTEAFF.

The chain has TRBV28 and TRBJ1-4; D is ambiguous. The length of the CDR3 is 14 residues. Germline CDR1 reads MDHEN; CDR2 reads SYDVKM. V shed 2 bases and J shed 7 bases, with 11 bases lying between them. The CDR3 DNA is TGTGCCAGCAGTTTAGTGGCGGGAAGTGAAAAACTGTTTTTT. Amino acid sequence: CASSLVAGSEKLFF.

This clone was recorded a few times. The chain recombines TRBV30 with TRBJ2-3, with 9 bases aligning to TRBD2. J lost 5 bases, V lost 0 bases, and 6 bases had no gene match. The CDR3 loop spans 15 amino acids. The germline CDR1 and CDR2 sequences are GTSNPN and SVGIG (reference sequence). The CDR3 nucleotides are TGTGCCTGGAGTGTGCGGGGGGGCGACCGAGATACGCAGTATTTT. This translates into CAWSVRGGDRDTQYF.

This clone was seen many times. This chain links TRBV5-4 with TRBJ1-4, with TRBD1 matching 9 bases. Losses at the gene ends were 3 bases for V and 11 bases for J; bases not matched to a gene: 5. The V gene's germline CDR1 is SGHNT and CDR2 YYREEE (reference sequence). The length of the CDR3 is 13 residues. Written as DNA, the CDR3 is TGTGCCAGCAGCTCGGGACAGGGAGGGAAACTGTTTTTT. Its translation: CASSSGQGGKLFF. Together with reference TRBV5-4 and TRBJ1-4, the CDR3 gives the full variable domain: ETGVTQSPTHLIKTRGQQVTLRCSSQSGHNTVSWYQQALGQGPQFIFQYYREEENGRGNFPPRFSGLQFPNYSSELNVNALELDDSALYLCASSSGQGGKLFFGSGTQLSVL.

The chain has TRBV18 and TRBJ2-3; TRBD2 matches 7 bases. The length of the CDR3 is 15 residues. Losses at the gene ends were 2 bases for V and 1 base for J; bases not matched to a gene: 3. Looked up from germline, CDR1 is KGHSH and CDR2 is LQKENI. The chain's CDR3 is CASSPAGAGTDTQYF. The CDR3 region has the DNA TGTGCCAGCTCACCAGCGGGAGCAGGCACAGATACGCAGTATTTT.

This clone was observed a handful of times. The chain has TRBV20-1 and TRBJ2-3, with no clear D. V shed 1 base and J shed 3 bases, with 2 bases lying between them. Germline V gives CDR1 DFQATT, CDR2 SNEGSKA (reference sequence). This CDR3 has 11 residues. CDR3 protein: CSARVTDTQYF. The CDR3 DNA follows: TGCAGTGCTAGAGTAACAGATACGCAGTATTTT.

The table lists this clone with a few counts. The genes are TRBV6-7 and TRBJ2-5; D not resolved. TRBV6-7 is placed among ORFs of uncertain function. Deletions cut 0 bases from V and 2 bases from J, with 4 bases between. The CDR3 runs to 13 residues. CDR3 protein: CASSYSEQETQYF. DNA of the CDR3: TGTGCCAGCAGTTACTCGGAGCAAGAGACCCAGTACTTC.